The sequence of this TCR beta chain was determined in a study of early T cells in non-severe SARS-CoV-2 infection (dated by TCRdb to the early 2020s). Background on the whole study: Bulk RNA from unsorted whole blood was used for TCR sequencing, so alpha and beta chains could not be paired. Study-wide findings and limitations: VDJdb matching was skewed toward anti-spike CD8 responses, so virus-specific expansions were likely underestimated and private and CD4 specificities were missed.

This was a case-control study nested in a cohort of healthcare workers in London, UK, who had nasopharyngeal swab PCR tests and blood samples taken every week. Healthcare workers were enrolled in the week of the UK lockdown, from 23 to 31 March 2020, and were followed every week for up to about 16 weeks. This clonotype was counted ten times or more. Its specific antigen is unknown. No quality values exist for individual bases; no much larger clone is one base distant. Libraries were constructed by 5' RACE. Sequencing was carried out with a NextSeq 500. To correct for sequencing error and PCR bias, the TCR library protocol tagged individual cDNA molecules with unique molecular identifiers. Sequencing covered both TCR alpha and beta chains, and within each sample the abundances of alpha and beta sequences were tightly co-correlated. Per the authors' processing: Decombinator V4 was used to annotate TCR sequences for V gene, J gene and CDR3. Expanded TCRs were defined as changing significantly between any two time points under a Poisson model with p below 0.0001. TCR abundances were normalised to the total number of TCRs sequenced per sample and were expressed as counts per million. VDJdb, accessed on 1 November 2021, was searched for TCRs annotated for CMV, EBV and SARS-CoV-2, and TCRs annotated for more than one antigen were excluded. Through fastp at Q25 and MiXCR, TCRdb rebuilt clones from the public reads, retaining in-frame beta chains. Entries are consolidated by CDR3 protein sequence, retaining the most common genes and DNA. TCRdb's processing, not the study's, gives the V and J calls here. The sample table holds 60,000 to 70,000 distinct CDR3 sequences, of which 9.1% were seen once. The ten largest clones capture around 3.5% of the sample.

The source of this sequence is an adult who was a healthcare worker with PCR-confirmed SARS-CoV-2 infection or an uninfected control (not recorded which). The material sequenced was whole blood.

The CDR3 protein is CASSGGSAQGQFF. The nucleotides are TGTGCCAGCAGCGGGGGGTCGGCCCAGGGACAGTTCTTC. The rearranged chain carries TRBV12-3 or TRBV12-4 and TRBJ2-1; TRBD2 fits 7 bases in the junction. V has 6 bases trimmed and J has 13 bases trimmed; junction bases matching no gene number 12. The cysteine opens and the phenylalanine closes a CDR3 of 13 amino acids. Only CDR3 DNA is held: 39 bases, read in frame from base 1.